This T cell receptor beta chain was identified during a study of response to subunit inactivated influenza vaccine. TCRdb reprocessed the RT-PCR reads with MiXCR, giving one entry per CDR3 protein. The sample records approximately 570,000 distinct CDR3 sequences, 6% to 9% being singletons. Looked up from germline, CDR1 is DFQATT and CDR2 is SNEGSKA (reference sequence). V was cut by 2 bases and J by 0 bases, with 11 bases left in between. The CDR3 runs to 14 residues. The material sequenced was PBMCs from blood, taken around 25 months after vaccination. The chain is built from TRBV20-1 and TRBJ2-7; the D gene is possibly TRBD1 (6 bases). This clonotype was obtained from a man aged 45-69 years who received an inactivated influenza vaccine. CDR3 in amino acids: CSARYRANSYEQYF. CDR3 sequence (DNA): TGCAGTGCTAGATACAGGGCGAACTCCTACGAGCAGTACTTC.